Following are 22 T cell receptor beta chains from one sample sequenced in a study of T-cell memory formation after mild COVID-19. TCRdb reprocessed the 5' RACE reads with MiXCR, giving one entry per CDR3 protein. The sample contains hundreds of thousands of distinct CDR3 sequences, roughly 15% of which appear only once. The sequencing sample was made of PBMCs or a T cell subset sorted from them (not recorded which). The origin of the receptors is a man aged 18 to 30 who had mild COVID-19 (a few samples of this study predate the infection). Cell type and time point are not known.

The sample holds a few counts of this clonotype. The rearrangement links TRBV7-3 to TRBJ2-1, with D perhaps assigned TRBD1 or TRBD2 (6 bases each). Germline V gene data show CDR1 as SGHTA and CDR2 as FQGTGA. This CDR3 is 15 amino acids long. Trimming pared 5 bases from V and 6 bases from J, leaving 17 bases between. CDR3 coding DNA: TGTGCCAGCAGCACGCCAACGGGGGCGGGCAATGAGCAGTTCTTC. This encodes CASSTPTGAGNEQFF.

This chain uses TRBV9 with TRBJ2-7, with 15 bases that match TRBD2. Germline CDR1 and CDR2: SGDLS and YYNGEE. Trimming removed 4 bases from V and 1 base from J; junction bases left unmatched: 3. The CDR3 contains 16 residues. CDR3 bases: TGTGCCAGCAGCCCGGGACTAGCGGGGGGATCCTACGAGCAGTACTTC. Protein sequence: CASSPGLAGGSYEQYF.

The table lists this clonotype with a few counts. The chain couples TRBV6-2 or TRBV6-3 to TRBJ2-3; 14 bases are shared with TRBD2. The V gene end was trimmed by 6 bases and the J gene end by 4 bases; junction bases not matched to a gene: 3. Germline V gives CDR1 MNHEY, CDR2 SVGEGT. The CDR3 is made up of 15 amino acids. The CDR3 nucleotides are TGTGCCAGCAGGGGACTAGCGGGGGTCGCAGATACGCAGTATTTT. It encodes CASRGLAGVADTQYF.

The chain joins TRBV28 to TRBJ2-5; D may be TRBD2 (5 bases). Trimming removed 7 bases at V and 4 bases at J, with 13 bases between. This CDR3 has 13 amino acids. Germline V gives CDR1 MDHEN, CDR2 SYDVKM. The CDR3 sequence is CASTLTSPETQYF. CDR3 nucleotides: TGTGCCAGCACTCTTACTAGTCCAGAGACCCAGTACTTC.

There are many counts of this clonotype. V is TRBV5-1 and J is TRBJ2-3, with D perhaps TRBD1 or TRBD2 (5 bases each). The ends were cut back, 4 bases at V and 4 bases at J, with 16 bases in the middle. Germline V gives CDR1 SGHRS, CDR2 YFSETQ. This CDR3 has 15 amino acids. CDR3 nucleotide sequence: TGCGCCAGCAGCCGGACGCCACAGGAGGCAGATACGCAGTATTTT. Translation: CASSRTPQEADTQYF.

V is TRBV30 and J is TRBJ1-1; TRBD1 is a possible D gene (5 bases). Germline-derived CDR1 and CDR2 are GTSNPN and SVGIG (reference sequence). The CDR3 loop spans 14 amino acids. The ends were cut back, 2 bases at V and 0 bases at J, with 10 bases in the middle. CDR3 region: CAWSTTVLNTEAFF. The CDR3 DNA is TGTGCCTGGAGTACGACAGTTCTGAACACTGAAGCTTTCTTT.

The chain's CDR3 is CAITRAPRERGLTDTQYF. DNA of the CDR3: TGTGCCATCACCAGAGCACCACGAGAAAGGGGGCTCACAGATACGCAGTATTTT. The chain combines TRBV10-3 with TRBJ2-3; 7 bases are shared with TRBD1. V was clipped by 7 bases and J by 2 bases; unmatched bases: 18. Per germline, CDR1 ENHRY and CDR2 SYGVKD. There are 18 residues in the CDR3.

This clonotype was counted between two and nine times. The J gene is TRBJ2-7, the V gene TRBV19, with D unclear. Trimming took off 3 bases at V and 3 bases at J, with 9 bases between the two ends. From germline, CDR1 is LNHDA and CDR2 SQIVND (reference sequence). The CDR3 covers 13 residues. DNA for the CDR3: TGTGCCAGTAGTATCCGGGCCAACTACGAGCAGTACTTC. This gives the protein CASSIRANYEQYF.

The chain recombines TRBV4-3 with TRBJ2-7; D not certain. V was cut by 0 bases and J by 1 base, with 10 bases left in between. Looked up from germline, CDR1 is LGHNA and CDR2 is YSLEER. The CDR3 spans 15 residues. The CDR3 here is CASSQDKGSSYEQYF. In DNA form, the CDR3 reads TGCGCCAGCAGCCAAGATAAAGGTTCTTCCTACGAGCAGTACTTC.

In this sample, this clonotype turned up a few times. CDR3 bases: TGCGCCAGCAGCTCCCGTGGGACGGATGGCTACACCTTC. It specifies CASSSRGTDGYTF. The rearrangement links TRBV5-1 to TRBJ1-2, with a possible D match to TRBD1 (5 bases). The V end was cut by 3 bases, the J end by 6 bases, with 12 bases between. CDR3 length: 13 residues. The germline CDR1 and CDR2 sequences are SGHRS and YFSETQ.

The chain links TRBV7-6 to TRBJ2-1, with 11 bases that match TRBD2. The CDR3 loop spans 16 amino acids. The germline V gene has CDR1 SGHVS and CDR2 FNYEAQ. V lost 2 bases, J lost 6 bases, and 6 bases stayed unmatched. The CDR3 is CASSLKGLAATNEQFF. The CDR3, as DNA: TGTGCCAGCAGCTTAAAGGGACTAGCGGCTACCAATGAGCAGTTCTTC.

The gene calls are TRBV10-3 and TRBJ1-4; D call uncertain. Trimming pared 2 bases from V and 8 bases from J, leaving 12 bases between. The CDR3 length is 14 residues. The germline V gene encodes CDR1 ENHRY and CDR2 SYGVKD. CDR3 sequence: CAISERASREKLFF. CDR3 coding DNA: TGTGCCATCAGTGAGAGGGCTTCTAGGGAAAAACTGTTTTTT.

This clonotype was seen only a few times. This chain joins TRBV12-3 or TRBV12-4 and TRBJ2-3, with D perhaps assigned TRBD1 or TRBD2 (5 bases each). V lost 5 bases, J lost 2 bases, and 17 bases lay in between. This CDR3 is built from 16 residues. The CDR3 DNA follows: TGTGCCAGCAGTACCCGCCGGGACGGACTCACAGATACGCAGTATTTT. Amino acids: CASSTRRDGLTDTQYF.

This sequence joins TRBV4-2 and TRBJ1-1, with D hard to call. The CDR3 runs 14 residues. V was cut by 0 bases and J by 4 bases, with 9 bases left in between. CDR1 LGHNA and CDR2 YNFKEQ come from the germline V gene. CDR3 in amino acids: CASSQDSPGTEAFF. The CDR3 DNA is TGTGCCAGCAGCCAAGATTCCCCGGGCACTGAAGCTTTCTTT.

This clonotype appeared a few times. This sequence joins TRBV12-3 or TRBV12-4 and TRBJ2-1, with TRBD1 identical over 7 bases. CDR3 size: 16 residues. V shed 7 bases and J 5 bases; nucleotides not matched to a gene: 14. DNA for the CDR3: TGTGCCAGCACCTTAAACCGGGACAGAAGAGACAATGAGCAGTTCTTC. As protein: CASTLNRDRRDNEQFF.

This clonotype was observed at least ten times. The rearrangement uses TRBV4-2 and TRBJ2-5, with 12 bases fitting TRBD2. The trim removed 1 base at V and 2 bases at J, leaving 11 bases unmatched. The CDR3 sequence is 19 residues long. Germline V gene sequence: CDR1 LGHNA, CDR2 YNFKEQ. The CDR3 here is CASSQVPLTLAGGQETQYF. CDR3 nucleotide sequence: TGTGCCAGCAGCCAAGTCCCCCTCACTCTAGCGGGGGGGCAAGAGACCCAGTACTTC.

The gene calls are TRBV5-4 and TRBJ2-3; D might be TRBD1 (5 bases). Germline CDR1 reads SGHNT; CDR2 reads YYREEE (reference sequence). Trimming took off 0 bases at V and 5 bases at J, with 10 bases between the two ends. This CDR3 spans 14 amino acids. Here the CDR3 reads CASSLGRVKDTQYF. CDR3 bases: TGTGCCAGCAGCTTGGGCAGGGTTAAAGATACGCAGTATTTT.

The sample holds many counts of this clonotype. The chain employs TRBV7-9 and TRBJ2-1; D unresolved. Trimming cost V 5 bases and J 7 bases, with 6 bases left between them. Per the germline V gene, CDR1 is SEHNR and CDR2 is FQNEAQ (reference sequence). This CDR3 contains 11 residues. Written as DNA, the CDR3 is TGTGCCAGCAGCCCCCAGAATGAGCAGTTCTTC. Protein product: CASSPQNEQFF.

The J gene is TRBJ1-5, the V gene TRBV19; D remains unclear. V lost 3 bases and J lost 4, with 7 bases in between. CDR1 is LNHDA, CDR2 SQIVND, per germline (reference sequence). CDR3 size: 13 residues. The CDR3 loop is CASSMSGNQPQHF. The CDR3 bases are TGTGCCAGTAGTATGTCCGGAAATCAGCCCCAGCATTTT. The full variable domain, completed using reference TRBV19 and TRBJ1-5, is DGGITQSPKYLFRKEGQNVTLSCEQNLNHDAMYWYRQDPGQGLRLIYYSQIVNDFQKGDIAEGYSVSREKKESFPLTVTSAQKNPTAFYLCASSMSGNQPQHFGDGTRLSIL.

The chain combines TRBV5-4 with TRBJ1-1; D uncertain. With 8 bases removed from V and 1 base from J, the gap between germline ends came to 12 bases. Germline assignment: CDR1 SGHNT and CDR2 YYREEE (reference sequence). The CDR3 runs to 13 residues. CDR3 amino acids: CASRQSRNTEAFF. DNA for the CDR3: TGTGCCAGTCGACAATCGAGGAACACTGAAGCTTTCTTT.

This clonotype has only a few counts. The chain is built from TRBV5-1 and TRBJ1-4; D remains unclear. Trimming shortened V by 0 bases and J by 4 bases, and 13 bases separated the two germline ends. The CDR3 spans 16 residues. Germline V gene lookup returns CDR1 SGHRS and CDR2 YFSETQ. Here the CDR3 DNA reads TGCGCCAGCAGCTTGGAAGCCCAGGCTTTTAATGAAAAACTGTTTTTT. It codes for CASSLEAQAFNEKLFF.

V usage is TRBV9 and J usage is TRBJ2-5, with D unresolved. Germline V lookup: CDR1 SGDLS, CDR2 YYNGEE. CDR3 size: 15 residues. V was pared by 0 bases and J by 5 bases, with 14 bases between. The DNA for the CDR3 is TGTGCCAGCAGCGTAGATTATGGGCGCCGGGAGACCCAGTACTTC. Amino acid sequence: CASSVDYGRRETQYF.